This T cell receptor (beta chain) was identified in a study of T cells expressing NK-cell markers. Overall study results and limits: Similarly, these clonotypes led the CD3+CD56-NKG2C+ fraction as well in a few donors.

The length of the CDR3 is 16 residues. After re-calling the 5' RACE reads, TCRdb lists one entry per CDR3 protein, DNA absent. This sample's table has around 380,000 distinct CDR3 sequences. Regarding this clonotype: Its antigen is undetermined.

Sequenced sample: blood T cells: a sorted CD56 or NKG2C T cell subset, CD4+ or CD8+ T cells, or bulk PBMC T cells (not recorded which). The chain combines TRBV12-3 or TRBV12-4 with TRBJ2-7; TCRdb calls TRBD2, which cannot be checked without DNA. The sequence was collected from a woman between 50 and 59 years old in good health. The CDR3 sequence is CASSPPRLSDSYEQYF.